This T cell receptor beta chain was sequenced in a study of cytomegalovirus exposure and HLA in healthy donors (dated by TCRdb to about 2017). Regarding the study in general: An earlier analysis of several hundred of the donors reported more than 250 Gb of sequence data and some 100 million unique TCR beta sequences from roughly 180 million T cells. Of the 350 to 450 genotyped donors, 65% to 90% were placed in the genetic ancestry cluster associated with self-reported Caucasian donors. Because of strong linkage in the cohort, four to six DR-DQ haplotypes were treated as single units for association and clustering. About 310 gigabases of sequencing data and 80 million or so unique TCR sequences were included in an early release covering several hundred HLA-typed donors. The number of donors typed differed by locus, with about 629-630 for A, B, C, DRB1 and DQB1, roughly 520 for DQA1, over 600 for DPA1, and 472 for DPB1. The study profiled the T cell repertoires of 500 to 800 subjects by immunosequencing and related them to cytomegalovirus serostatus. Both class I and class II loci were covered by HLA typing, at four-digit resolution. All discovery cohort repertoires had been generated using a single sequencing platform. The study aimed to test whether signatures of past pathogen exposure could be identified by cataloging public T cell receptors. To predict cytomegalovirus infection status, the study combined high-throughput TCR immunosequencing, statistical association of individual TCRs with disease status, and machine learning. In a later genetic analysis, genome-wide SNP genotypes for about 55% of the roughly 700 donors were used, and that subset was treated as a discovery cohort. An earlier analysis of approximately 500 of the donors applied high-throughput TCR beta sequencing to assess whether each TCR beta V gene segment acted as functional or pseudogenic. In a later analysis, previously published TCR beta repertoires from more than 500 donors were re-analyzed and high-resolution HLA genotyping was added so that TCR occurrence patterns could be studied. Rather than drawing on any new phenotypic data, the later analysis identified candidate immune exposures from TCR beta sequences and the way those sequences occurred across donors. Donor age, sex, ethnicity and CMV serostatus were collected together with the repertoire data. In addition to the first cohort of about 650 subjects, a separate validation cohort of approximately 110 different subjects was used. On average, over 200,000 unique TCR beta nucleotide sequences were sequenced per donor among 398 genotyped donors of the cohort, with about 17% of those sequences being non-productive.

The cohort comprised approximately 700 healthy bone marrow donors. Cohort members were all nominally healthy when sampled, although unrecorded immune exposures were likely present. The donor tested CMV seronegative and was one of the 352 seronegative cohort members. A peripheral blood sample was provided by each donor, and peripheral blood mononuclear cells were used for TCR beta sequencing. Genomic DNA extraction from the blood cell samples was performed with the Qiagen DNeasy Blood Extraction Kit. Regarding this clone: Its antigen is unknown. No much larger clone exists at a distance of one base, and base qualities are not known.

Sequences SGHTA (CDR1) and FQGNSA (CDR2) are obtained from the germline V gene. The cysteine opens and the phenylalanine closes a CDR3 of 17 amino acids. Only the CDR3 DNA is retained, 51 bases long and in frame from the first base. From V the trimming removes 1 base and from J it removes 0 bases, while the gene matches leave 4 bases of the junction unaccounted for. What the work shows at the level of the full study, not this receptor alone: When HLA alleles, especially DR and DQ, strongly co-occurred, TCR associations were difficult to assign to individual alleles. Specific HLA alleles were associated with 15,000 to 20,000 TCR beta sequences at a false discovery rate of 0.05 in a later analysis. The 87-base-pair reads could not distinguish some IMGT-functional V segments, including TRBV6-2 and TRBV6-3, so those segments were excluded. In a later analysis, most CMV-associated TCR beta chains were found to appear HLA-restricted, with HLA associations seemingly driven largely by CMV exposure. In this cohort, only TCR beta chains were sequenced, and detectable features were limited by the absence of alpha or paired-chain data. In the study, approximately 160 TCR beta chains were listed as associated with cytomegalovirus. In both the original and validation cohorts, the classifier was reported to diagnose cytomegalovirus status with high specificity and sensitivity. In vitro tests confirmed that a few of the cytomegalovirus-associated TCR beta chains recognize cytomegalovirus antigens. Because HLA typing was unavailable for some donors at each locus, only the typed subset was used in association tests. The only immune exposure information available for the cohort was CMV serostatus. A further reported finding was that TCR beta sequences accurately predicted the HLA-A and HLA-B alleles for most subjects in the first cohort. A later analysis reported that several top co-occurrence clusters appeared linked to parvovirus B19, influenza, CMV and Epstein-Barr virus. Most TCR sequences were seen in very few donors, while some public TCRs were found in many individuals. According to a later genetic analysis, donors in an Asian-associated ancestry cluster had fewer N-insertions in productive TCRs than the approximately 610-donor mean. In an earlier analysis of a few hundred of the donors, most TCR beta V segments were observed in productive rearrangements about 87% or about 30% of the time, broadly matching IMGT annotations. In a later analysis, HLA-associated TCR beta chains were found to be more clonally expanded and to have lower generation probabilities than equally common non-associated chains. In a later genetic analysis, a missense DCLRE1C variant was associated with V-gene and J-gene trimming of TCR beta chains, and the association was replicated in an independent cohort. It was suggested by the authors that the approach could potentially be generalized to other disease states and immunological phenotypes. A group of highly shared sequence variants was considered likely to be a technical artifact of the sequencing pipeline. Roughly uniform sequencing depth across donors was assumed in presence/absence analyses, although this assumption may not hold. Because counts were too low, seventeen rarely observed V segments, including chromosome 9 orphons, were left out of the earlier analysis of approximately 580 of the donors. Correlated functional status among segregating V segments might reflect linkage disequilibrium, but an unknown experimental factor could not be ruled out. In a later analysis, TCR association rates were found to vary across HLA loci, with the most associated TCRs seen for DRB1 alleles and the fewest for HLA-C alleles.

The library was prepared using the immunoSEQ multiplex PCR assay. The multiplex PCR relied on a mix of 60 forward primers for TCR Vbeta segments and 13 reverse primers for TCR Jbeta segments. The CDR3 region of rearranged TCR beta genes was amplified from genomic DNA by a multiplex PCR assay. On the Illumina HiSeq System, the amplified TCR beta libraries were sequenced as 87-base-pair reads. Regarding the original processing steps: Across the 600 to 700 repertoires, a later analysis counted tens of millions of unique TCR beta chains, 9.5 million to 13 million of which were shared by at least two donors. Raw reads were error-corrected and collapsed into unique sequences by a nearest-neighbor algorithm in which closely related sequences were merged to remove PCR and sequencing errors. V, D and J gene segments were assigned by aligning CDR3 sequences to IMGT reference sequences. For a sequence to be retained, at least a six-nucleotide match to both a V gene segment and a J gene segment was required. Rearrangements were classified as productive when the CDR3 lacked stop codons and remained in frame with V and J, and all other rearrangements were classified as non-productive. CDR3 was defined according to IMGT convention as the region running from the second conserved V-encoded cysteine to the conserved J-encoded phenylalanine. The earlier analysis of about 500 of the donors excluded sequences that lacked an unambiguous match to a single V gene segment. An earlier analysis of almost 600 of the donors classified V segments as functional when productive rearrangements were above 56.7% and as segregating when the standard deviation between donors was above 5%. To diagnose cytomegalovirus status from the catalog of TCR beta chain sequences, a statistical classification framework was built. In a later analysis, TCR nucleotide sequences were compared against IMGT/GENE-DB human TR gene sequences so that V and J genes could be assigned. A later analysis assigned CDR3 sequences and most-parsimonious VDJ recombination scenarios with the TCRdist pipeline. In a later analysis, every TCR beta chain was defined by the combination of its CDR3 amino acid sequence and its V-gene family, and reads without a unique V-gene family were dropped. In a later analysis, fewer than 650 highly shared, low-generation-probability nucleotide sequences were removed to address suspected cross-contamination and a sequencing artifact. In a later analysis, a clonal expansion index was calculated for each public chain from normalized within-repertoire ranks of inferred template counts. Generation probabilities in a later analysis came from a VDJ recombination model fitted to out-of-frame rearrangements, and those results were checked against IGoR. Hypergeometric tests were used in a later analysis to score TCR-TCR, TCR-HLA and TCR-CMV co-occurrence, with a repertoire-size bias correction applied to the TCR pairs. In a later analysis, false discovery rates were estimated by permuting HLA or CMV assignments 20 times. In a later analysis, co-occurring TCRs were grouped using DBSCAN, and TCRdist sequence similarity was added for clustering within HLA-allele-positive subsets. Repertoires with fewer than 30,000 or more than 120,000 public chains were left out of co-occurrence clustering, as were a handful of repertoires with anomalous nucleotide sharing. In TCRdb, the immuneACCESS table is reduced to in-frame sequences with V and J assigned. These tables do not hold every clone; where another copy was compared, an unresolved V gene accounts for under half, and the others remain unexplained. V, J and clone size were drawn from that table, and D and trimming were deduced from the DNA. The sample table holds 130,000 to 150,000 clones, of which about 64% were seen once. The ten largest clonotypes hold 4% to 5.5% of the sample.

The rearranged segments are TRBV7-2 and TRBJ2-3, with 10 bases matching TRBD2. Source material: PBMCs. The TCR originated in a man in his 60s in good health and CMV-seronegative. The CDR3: CASSLVAGGGSTDTQYF. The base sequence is TGTGCCAGCAGCTTAGTAGCGGGGGGTGGTAGCACAGATACGCAGTATTTT.